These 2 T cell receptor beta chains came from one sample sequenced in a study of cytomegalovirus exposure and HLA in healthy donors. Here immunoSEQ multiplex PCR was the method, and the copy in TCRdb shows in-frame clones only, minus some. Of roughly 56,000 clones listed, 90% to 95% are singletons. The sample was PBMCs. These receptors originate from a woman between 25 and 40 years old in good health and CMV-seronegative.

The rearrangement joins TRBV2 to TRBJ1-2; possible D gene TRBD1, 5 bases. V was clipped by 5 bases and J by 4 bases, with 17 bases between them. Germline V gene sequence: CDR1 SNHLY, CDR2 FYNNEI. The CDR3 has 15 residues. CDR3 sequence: CASSPQDLGGYGYTF. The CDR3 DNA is TGTGCCAGCAGTCCCCAGGATTTGGGGGGCTATGGCTACACCTTC.

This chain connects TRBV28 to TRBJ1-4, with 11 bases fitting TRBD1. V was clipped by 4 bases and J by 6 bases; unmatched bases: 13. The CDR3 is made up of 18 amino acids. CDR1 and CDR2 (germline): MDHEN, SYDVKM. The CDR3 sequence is CASSSSGTGGYTHEKLFF. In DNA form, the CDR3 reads TGTGCCAGCAGTTCCTCCGGGACAGGGGGTTATACTCATGAAAAACTGTTTTTT.